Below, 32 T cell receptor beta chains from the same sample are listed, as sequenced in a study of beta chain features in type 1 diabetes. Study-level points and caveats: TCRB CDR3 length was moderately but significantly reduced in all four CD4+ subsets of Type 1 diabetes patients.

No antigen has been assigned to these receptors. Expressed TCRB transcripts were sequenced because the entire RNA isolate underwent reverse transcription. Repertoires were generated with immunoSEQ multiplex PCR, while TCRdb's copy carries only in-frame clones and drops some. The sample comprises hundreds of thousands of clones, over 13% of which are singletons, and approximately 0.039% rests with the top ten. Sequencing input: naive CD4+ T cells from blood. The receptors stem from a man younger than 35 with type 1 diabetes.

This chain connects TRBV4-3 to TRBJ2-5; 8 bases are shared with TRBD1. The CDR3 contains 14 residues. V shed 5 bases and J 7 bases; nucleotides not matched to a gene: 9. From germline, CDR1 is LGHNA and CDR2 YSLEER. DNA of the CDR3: TGCGCCAGCAGCATGGGACAGGACAAGGTGACCCAGTACTTC. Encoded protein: CASSMGQDKVTQYF.

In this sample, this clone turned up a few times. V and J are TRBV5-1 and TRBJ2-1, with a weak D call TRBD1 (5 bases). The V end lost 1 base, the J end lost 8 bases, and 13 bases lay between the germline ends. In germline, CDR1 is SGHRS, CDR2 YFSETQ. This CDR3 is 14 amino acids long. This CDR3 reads CASSLFQGGDEQFF. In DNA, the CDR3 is TGCGCCAGCAGCTTGTTCCAGGGTGGCGATGAGCAGTTCTTC.

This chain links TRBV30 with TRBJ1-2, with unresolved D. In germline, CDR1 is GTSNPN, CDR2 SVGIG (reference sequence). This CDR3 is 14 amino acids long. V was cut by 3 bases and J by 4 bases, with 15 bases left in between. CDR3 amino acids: CAWRSLRDVYGYTF. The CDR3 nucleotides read TGTGCCTGGAGATCCCTGAGGGATGTCTATGGCTACACCTTC.

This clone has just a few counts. The chain's CDR3 is CASSAGPLDYGYTF. The CDR3 nucleotides are TGTGCCAGCAGTGCAGGGCCGTTGGACTATGGCTACACCTTC. The rearrangement links TRBV2 to TRBJ1-2, with D perhaps TRBD1 (5 bases). CDR3 length: 14 residues. V dropped 4 bases and J dropped 3 bases, with 12 bases sitting between them. CDR1 and CDR2 (germline): SNHLY, FYNNEI.

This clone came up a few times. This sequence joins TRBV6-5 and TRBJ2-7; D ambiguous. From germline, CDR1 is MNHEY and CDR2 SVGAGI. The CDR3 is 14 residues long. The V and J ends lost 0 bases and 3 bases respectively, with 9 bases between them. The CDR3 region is CASSYSRYGYEQYF. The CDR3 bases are TGTGCCAGCAGTTACTCTAGGTATGGCTACGAGCAGTACTTC.

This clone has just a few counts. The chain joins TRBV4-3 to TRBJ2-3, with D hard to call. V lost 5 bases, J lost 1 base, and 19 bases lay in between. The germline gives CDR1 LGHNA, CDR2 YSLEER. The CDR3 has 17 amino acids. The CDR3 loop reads CASSKGPARERTDTQYF. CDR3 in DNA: TGCGCCAGCAGCAAAGGTCCAGCTCGAGAGCGCACAGATACGCAGTATTTT.

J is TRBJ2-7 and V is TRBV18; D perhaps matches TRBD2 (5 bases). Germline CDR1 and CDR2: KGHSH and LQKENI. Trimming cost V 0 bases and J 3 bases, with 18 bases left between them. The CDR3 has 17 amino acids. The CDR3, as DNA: TGTGCCAGCTCACCACCCTTGGCTCCCCGCGGGCACTACGAGCAGTACTTC. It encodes CASSPPLAPRGHYEQYF.

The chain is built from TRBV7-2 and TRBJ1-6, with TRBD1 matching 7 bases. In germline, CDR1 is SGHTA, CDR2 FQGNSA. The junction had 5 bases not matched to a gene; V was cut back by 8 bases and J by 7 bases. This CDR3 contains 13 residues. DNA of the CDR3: TGTGCCAGCGGGGACAGCGTGAATTCACCCCTCCACTTT. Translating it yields CASGDSVNSPLHF. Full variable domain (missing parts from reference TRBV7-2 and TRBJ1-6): GAGVSQSPSNKVTEKGKDVELRCDPISGHTALYWYRQSLGQGLEFLIYFQGNSAPDKSGLPSDRFSAERTGGSVSTLTIQRTQQEDSAVYLCASGDSVNSPLHFGNGTRLTVT.

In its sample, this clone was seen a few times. The CDR3, as DNA: TGTGCCAGCAGCTCCGGGATTTGGAACATTCAGTACTTC. Encoded protein: CASSSGIWNIQYF. This chain links TRBV11-2 with TRBJ2-4; TRBD2 is a possible D gene (5 bases). The V and J ends lost 4 bases and 7 bases respectively, with 11 bases between them. The CDR3 sequence is 13 residues long. CDR1 is SGHAT and CDR2 is FQNNGV in the germline V gene.

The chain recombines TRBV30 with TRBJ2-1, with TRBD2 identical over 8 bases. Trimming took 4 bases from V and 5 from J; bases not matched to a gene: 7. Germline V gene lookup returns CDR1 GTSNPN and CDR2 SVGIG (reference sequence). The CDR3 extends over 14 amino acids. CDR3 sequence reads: CAWIGTRIHNEQFF. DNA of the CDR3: TGTGCCTGGATCGGGACTAGAATCCACAATGAGCAGTTCTTC.

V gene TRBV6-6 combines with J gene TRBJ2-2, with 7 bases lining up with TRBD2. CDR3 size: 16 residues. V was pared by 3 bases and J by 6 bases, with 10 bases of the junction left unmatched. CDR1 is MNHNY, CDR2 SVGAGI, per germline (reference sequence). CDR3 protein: CASSYNTGGIPGELFF. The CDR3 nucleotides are TGTGCCAGCAGTTATAACACGGGAGGTATTCCCGGGGAGCTGTTTTTT.

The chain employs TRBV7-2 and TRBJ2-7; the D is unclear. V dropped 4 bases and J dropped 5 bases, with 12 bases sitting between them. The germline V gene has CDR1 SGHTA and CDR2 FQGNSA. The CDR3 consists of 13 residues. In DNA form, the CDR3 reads TGTGCCAGCAGCTCCCAGGTGGGCAACGAGCAGTACTTC. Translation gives CASSSQVGNEQYF. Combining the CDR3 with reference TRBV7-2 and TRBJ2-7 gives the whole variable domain GAGVSQSPSNKVTEKGKDVELRCDPISGHTALYWYRQSLGQGLEFLIYFQGNSAPDKSGLPSDRFSAERTGGSVSTLTIQRTQQEDSAVYLCASSSQVGNEQYFGPGTRLTVT.

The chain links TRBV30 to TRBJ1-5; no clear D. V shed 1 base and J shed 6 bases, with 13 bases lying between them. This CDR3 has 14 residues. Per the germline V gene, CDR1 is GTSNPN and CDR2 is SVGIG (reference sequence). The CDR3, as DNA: TGTGCCTGGAGTGGAGCGATGGCAAGTCAGCCCCAGCATTTT. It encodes CAWSGAMASQPQHF.

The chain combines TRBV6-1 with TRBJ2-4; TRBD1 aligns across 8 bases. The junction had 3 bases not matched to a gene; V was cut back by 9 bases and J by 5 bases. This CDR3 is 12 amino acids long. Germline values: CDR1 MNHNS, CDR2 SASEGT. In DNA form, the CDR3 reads TGTGCCAGTAGGACAGGGCAAAACATTCAGTACTTC. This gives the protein CASRTGQNIQYF.

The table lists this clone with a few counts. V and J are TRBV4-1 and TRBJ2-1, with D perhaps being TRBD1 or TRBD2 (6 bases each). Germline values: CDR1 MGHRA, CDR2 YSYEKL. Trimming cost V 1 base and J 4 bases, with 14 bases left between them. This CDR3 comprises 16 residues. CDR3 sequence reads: CASSQVPGARYNEQFF. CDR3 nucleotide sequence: TGCGCCAGCAGCCAAGTTCCGGGGGCGAGATACAATGAGCAGTTCTTC.

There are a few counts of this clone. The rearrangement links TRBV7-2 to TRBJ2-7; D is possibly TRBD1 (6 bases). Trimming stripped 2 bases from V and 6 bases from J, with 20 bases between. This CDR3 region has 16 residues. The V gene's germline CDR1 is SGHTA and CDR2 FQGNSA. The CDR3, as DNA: TGTGCCAGCAGCTTAAGGGGGTACCCCTCACCGGGCGAGCAGTACTTC. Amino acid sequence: CASSLRGYPSPGEQYF.

CDR3 residues: CSVGAGFYEQYF. Written as DNA, the CDR3 is TGCAGCGTGGGTGCAGGGTTCTACGAGCAGTACTTC. The chain joins TRBV29-1 to TRBJ2-7, with a weak D call TRBD1 (5 bases). The CDR3 runs to 12 residues. Germline V gene data show CDR1 as SQVTM and CDR2 as ANQGSEA. Trimming pared 6 bases from V and 3 bases from J, leaving 12 bases between.

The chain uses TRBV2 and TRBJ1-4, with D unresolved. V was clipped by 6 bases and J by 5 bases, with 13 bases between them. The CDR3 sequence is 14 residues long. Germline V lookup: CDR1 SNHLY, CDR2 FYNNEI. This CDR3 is CASSDLLGNEKLFF. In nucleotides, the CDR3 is TGTGCCAGCAGCGACCTTCTCGGAAATGAAAAACTGTTTTTT.

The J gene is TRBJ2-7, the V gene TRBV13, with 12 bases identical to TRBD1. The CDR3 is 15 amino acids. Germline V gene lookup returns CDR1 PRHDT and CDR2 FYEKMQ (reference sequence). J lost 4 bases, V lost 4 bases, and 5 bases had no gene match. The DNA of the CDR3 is TGTGCCAGCAGCTCCGGGGACAGGGGGCGGTACGAGCAGTACTTC. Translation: CASSSGDRGRYEQYF.

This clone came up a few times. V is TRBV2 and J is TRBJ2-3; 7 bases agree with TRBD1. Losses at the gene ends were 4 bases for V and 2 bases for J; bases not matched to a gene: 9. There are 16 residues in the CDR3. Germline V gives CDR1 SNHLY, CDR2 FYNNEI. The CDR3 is CASSGRQGPNTDTQYF. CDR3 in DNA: TGTGCCAGCAGTGGGAGACAGGGCCCCAACACAGATACGCAGTATTTT.

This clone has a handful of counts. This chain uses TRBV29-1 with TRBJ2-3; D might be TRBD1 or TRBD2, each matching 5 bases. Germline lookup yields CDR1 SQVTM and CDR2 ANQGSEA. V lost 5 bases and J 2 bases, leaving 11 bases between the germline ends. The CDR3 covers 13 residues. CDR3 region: CSVIRDPTDTQYF. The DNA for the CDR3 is TGCAGCGTTATCCGGGACCCCACAGATACGCAGTATTTT.

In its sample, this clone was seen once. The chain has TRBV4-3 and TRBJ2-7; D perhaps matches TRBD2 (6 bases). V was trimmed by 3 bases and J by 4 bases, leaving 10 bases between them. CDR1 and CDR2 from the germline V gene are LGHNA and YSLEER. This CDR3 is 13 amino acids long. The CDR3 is CASSQVRGYEQYF. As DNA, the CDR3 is TGCGCCAGCAGCCAGGTGCGGGGATACGAGCAGTACTTC.

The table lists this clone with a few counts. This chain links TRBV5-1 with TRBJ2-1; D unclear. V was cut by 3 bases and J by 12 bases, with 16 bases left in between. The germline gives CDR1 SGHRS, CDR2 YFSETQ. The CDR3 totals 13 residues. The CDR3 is CASSSRGTQGQFF. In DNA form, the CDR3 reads TGCGCCAGCAGCTCCCGTGGTACCCAAGGGCAGTTCTTC. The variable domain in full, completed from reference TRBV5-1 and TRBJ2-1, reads KAGVTQTPRYLIKTRGQQVTLSCSPISGHRSVSWYQQTPGQGLQFLFEYFSETQRNKGNFPGRFSGRQFSNSRSEMNVSTLELGDSALYLCASSSRGTQGQFFGPGTRLTVL.

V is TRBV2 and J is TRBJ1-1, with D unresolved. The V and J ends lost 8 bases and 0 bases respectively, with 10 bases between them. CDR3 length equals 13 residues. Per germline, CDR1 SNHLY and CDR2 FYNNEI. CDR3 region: CASLSAVNTEAFF. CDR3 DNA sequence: TGTGCCAGCCTCTCGGCGGTGAACACTGAAGCTTTCTTT.

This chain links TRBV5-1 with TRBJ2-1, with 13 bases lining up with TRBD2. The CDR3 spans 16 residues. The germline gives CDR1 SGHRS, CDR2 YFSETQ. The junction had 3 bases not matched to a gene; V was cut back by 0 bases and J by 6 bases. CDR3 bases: TGCGCCAGCAGCTTGGTCGGGACTAGCGGGATCAATGAGCAGTTCTTC. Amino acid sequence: CASSLVGTSGINEQFF.

CDR3 sequence (DNA): TGTGCCAGCAACAGCCCGGGGCTGATCGGGGCTAGTTTTGGCTACACCTTC. It yields the protein CASNSPGLIGASFGYTF. This chain links TRBV5-6 with TRBJ1-2; TRBD1 might be the D (5 bases). V lost 6 bases to trimming and J lost 7 bases, with 28 bases between them. The germline V gene has CDR1 SGHDT and CDR2 YYEEEE. The CDR3 loop spans 17 amino acids.

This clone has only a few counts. The CDR3 nucleotides read TGTGCCAGCAGTTTATCCCGGGTAGCCTACAATGAGCAGTTCTTC. It encodes CASSLSRVAYNEQFF. The chain recombines TRBV27 with TRBJ2-1, with unresolved D. Trimming stripped 0 bases from V and 2 bases from J, with 8 bases between. This CDR3 region has 15 residues. CDR1 MNHEY and CDR2 SMNVEV come from the germline V gene (reference sequence).

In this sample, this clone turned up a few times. CDR3 DNA sequence: TGCGCCAGCGTTTCAGGACTAGCGGGAGGTTACAATGAGCAGTTCTTC. Amino acid sequence: CASVSGLAGGYNEQFF. The chain employs TRBV5-1 and TRBJ2-1; 14 positions match TRBD2. J gave up 4 bases and V 7 bases, and 7 bases lay outside the gene matches. Germline values: CDR1 SGHRS, CDR2 YFSETQ. This CDR3 has 16 amino acids.

CDR3 in DNA: TGTGCCATCAGTGTCGACCCGAACACTGAAGCTTTCTTT. This codes for CAISVDPNTEAFF. The rearrangement links TRBV10-3 to TRBJ1-1, with unresolved D. V lost 4 bases and J lost 1, with 7 bases in between. This CDR3 has 13 amino acids. Germline V gene sequence: CDR1 ENHRY, CDR2 SYGVKD.

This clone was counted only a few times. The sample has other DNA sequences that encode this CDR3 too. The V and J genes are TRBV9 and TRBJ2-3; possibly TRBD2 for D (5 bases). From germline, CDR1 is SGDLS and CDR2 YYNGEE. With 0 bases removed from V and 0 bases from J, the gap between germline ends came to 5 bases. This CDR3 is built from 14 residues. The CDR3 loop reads CASSVAGSTDTQYF. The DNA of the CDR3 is TGTGCCAGCAGCGTAGCGGGGAGCACAGATACGCAGTATTTT.

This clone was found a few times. The CDR3 protein is CATKGGAGDTQYF. The CDR3 coding sequence is TGTGCCACTAAAGGGGGGGCTGGAGATACGCAGTATTTT. J is TRBJ2-3 and V is TRBV2, with a possible D match to TRBD2 (7 bases). The germline gives CDR1 SNHLY, CDR2 FYNNEI. V was shortened by 10 bases and J by 5 bases, with 16 bases between the two germline ends. This CDR3 has 13 residues.

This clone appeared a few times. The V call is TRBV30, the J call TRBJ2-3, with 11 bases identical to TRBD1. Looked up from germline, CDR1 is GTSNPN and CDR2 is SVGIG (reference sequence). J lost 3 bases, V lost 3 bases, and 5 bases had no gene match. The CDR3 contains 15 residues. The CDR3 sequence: CAWSGQGAGTDTQYF. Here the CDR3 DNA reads TGTGCCTGGAGCGGACAGGGGGCAGGGACAGATACGCAGTATTTT.